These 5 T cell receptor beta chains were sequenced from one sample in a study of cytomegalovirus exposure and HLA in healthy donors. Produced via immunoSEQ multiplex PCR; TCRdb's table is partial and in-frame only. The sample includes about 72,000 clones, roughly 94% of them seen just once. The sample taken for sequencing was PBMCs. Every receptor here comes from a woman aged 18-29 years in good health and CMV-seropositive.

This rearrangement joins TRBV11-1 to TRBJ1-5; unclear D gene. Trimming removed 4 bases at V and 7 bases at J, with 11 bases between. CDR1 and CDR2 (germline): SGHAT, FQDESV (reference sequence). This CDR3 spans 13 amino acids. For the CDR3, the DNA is TGTGCCAGCAGCTCGGGTACGCGGCAGCCCCAGCATTTT. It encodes CASSSGTRQPQHF.

In DNA form, the CDR3 reads TGCGCCAGCAGCGCAACCGAGGGTGAAAAACTGTTTTTT. Amino acid sequence: CASSATEGEKLFF. J is TRBJ1-4 and V is TRBV4-3, with D unclear. CDR1 and CDR2 from the germline V gene are LGHNA and YSLEER. The CDR3 extends over 13 amino acids. V dropped 5 bases and J dropped 7 bases, with 11 bases sitting between them.

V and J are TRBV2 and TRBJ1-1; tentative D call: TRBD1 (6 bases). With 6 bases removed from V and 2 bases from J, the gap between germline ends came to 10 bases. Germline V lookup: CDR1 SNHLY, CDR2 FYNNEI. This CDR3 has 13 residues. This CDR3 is CASRQQGNTEAFF. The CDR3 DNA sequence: TGTGCCAGCAGGCAACAGGGTAACACTGAAGCTTTCTTT.

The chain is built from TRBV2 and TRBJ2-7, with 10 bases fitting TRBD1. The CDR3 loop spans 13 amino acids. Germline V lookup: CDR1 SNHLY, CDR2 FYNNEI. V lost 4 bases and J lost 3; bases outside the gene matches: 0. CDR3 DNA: TGTGCCAGCAGTGGGGACAGGGGCTACGAGCAGTACTTC. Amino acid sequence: CASSGDRGYEQYF.

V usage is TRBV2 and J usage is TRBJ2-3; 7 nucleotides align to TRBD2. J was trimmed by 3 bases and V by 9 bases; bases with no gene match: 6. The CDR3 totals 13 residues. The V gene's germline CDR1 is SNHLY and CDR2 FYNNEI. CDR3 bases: TGTGCCAGACGGACTAGTGGGACAGATACGCAGTATTTT. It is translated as CARRTSGTDTQYF. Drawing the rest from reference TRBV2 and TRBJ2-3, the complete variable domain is EPEVTQTPSHQVTQMGQEVILRCVPISNHLYFYWYRQILGQKVEFLVSFYNNEISEKSEIFDDQFSVERPDGSNFTLKIRSTKLEDSAMYFCARRTSGTDTQYFGPGTRLTVL.